This entry lists 21 T cell receptor beta chains sequenced from one sample in a study of T cell clonality in common variable immunodeficiency (dated by TCRdb to between 2015 and 2016). Study-wide conclusions, independent of this receptor: Reportedly, TCRbeta sequences from CVID had fewer deletions and N-nucleotide insertions, and highly modified clones with 13 or more V deletions were absent from CVID.

Receptor amplification or capture employed the immunoSEQ multiplex PCR assay. In its TCRdb copy, this immuneACCESS table keeps in-frame sequences only and misses some clones. Where compared with another copy, unresolved V genes explain less than half of these, and the others have no known cause. For this sample, roughly 7,000 clones are listed, none of them singletons. Clones ranked in the top ten supply about 5% of the sample. The antigens for these receptors are not known. Sequencing input: peripheral blood mononuclear cells. Receptors originate from a human donor with common variable immunodeficiency.

This clone appeared a few times. The read falls 3 residues short of the CDR3 end, and the missing part is taken from the germline J gene. V gene TRBV6-2 or TRBV6-3 combines with J gene TRBJ1-5; 10 bases are shared with TRBD1. Unmatched junction bases numbered 4, after V lost 10 bases and J lost 7 bases. The CDR3 consists of 12 residues. CDR1 is MNHEY, CDR2 SVGEGT, per germline. The sequenced part of the CDR3 DNA is TGTGCCACGACAGGGGGCCAACAGCCC. It yields the protein CATTGGQQP. The complete CDR3 sequence is CATTGGQQPQHF.

About this clone itself: Sequencing ends 3 residues short of the CDR3 end; the germline J gene provides the rest. J is TRBJ1-1 and V is TRBV7-2; TRBD1 might be the D (6 bases). Trimming pared 5 bases from V and 4 bases from J, leaving 14 bases between. This CDR3 contains 14 residues. Germline V lookup: CDR1 SGHTA, CDR2 FQGNSA. The covered CDR3 bases are TGTGCCAGCAGCCTGAAAGGGGGAGGCACTGAA. Translating it yields CASSLKGGGTE. The entire CDR3 is CASSLKGGGTEAFF.

As for this clone: The CDR3 is cut off 3 residues early in the read; its end comes from the germline J gene. The chain couples TRBV7-9 to TRBJ2-5, with 8 positions matching TRBD2. V was pared by 5 bases and J by 7 bases, with 6 bases of the junction left unmatched. The CDR3 extends over 13 amino acids. Germline CDR1 is SEHNR and CDR2 is FQNEAQ (reference sequence). CDR3 sequence reads: CASSSSGEGTQYF. CDR3 DNA, as far as it was read: TGTGCCAGCAGCAGTAGCGGGGAGGGGACC.

This clone was counted a few times. With the read ending 3 residues before the CDR3 end, the germline J gene is used to fill in that end. The chain joins TRBV18 to TRBJ2-7, with 7 bases fitting TRBD2. CDR3 length: 16 residues. Germline V CDR1 and CDR2: KGHSH, LQKENI. The J segment lost 3 bases and the V segment lost 1 base, leaving 9 bases of the junction unmatched. The CDR3 region is CASSPRGGVFFYEQYF. Incomplete CDR3 DNA: TGTGCCAGCTCACCACGGGGGGGAGTCTTCTTCTACGAG. Full variable domain (missing parts from reference TRBV18 and TRBJ2-7): NAGVMQNPRHLVRRRGQEARLRCSPMKGHSHVYWYRQLPEEGLKFMVYLQKENIIDESGMPKERFSAEFPKEGPSILRIQQVVRGDSAAYFCASSPRGGVFFYEQYFGPGTRLTVT.

In its sample, this clone ranks as large (0.1 to 1%). The missing CDR3 end, 3 residues past where the read stops, is filled in from the germline J gene. This chain uses TRBV20-1 with TRBJ2-1; D remains unclear. This CDR3 comprises 12 residues. Germline V CDR1 and CDR2: DFQATT, SNEGSKA (reference sequence). With 7 bases removed from V and 1 base from J, the gap between germline ends came to 8 bases. Partial CDR3 DNA: TGCAGTGGTGAAGGGTCCTACAATGAG. Its protein is CSGEGSYNE. The whole CDR3 protein reads CSGEGSYNEQFF.

This clone has a handful of counts. The read halts 3 residues ahead of the CDR3 end, with the missing end drawn from the germline J gene. The genes are TRBV6-2 or TRBV6-3 and TRBJ2-3; D is unresolved. V gave up 4 bases and J gave up 7 bases, with 6 bases separating them. The germline V gene encodes CDR1 MNHEY and CDR2 SVGEGT. The CDR3 is 11 amino acids. The CDR3 is CASSSGNTQYF. The CDR3 DNA, read in part, is TGTGCCAGCAGTTCCGGTAATACG.

This clone qualifies as medium-sized. CDR3 amino acids: CASSEIRLSQETQYF. The CDR3 DNA, read in part, is TGTGCCAGCAGTGAGATTAGACTGAGCCAAGAGACC. The chain joins TRBV6-1 to TRBJ2-5; the D is unclear. The sequenced fragment ends 3 residues before the CDR3 boundary, so the rest is inferred from the germline J gene. The CDR3 is made up of 15 amino acids. Germline V gives CDR1 MNHNS, CDR2 SASEGT. Trimming cost V 3 bases and J 1 base, with 12 bases left between them.

By its share, this clone is medium-sized (0.01 to 0.1%). The DNA read from the CDR3 is TGCAGCGTGGCCGGGACATCGGTTACAGATACG. Protein product: CSVAGTSVTDT. The complete CDR3 sequence is CSVAGTSVTDTQYF. The V gene is TRBV29-1, the J gene TRBJ2-3; the D gene is possibly TRBD1 (6 bases). The read stops 3 residues short of the end of the CDR3; the missing end is completed from the germline J gene. The CDR3 extends over 14 amino acids. Trimming removed 6 bases from V and 3 bases from J, with 16 bases in between. The germline gives CDR1 SQVTM, CDR2 ANQGSEA.

This clone was detected a few times. The CDR3 end lies 3 residues beyond the end of the read and is filled in from the germline J gene. The chain joins TRBV2 to TRBJ2-1; TRBD2 might be the D (6 bases). This CDR3 is built from 15 residues. The V end lost 7 bases, the J end lost 4 bases, and 17 bases lay between the germline ends. The V gene's germline CDR1 is SNHLY and CDR2 FYNNEI. The sequenced CDR3 bases are TGTGCCAGCACCAATACCCAGGCGGGATACAATGAG. This encodes CASTNTQAGYNE. The entire CDR3 is CASTNTQAGYNEQFF.

As to this clone: The read comes to an end 3 residues before the CDR3 does, leaving the germline J gene to fill in the end. This chain uses TRBV18 with TRBJ2-1; TRBD1 aligns across 7 bases. CDR1 and CDR2 from the germline V gene are KGHSH and LQKENI. V lost 2 bases to trimming and J lost 6 bases; unmatched junction nucleotides: 10. This CDR3 region has 16 residues. The CDR3 here is CASSPSYRQGRNEQFF. The DNA read from the CDR3 is TGTGCCAGCTCACCAAGTTATAGACAGGGCCGCAATGAG.

This clone was counted only a few times. The CDR3 end lies 3 residues beyond the end of the read and is filled in from the germline J gene. This chain connects TRBV29-1 to TRBJ2-7, with D maybe TRBD2 (5 bases). The germline V and J ends were trimmed by 1 base and 0 bases, with 10 bases remaining between them. In germline, CDR1 is SQVTM, CDR2 ANQGSEA. The CDR3 loop spans 14 amino acids. CDR3 residues: CSVEVPGSSYEQYF. The CDR3 bases that were read are TGCAGCGTTGAAGTACCGGGGTCCTCCTACGAG.

This clone was observed a few times. Read coverage stops 3 residues before the CDR3 terminus; the germline J gene supplies the remainder. The chain carries TRBV7-2 and TRBJ2-7; 8 positions match TRBD1. This CDR3 contains 15 residues. Germline V CDR1 and CDR2: SGHTA, FQGNSA. The ends lost 2 bases at V and 4 bases at J; junction bases unmatched: 7. The CDR3 sequence is CASSLLRTGLYEQYF. The DNA read from the CDR3 is TGTGCCAGCAGCTTATTGCGGACAGGGCTTTACGAG.

On this clone itself: The CDR3 end is not reached by the read, which stops 3 residues before it; the germline J gene fills it in. The chain has TRBV19 and TRBJ2-7, with TRBD1 as a possible D gene (5 bases). The CDR3 has 10 residues. Trimming left V 8 bases short and J 6 bases short, with 8 bases between. Germline CDR1 LNHDA, CDR2 SQIVND (reference sequence). The CDR3 protein is CASVGREQYF. The sequenced CDR3 bases are TGTGCCAGTGTGGGGCGCGAG.

This clone came up a few times. The sequenced fragment ends 3 residues before the CDR3 boundary, so the rest is inferred from the germline J gene. The chain recombines TRBV11-2 with TRBJ2-5; 10 nucleotides agree with TRBD2. Germline V gene data show CDR1 as SGHAT and CDR2 as FQNNGV. J lost 2 bases, V lost 5 bases, and 2 bases had no gene match. The CDR3 is 14 residues long. The CDR3 reads CASSRTSGQETQYF. The covered CDR3 bases are TGTGCCAGCAGCCGGACTAGCGGTCAAGAGACC.

This clone was seen more than once but under ten times. Read coverage stops 3 residues before the CDR3 terminus; the germline J gene supplies the remainder. The J gene is TRBJ2-1, the V gene TRBV29-1; perhaps TRBD1 as D (6 bases). Germline lookup yields CDR1 SQVTM and CDR2 ANQGSEA. This CDR3 contains 14 residues. V was cut by 1 base and J by 4 bases, with 11 bases left in between. The CDR3 DNA, read in part, is TGCAGCGTTGAAGGGCGAGGGGGATACAATGAG. It translates to CSVEGRGGYNE. The CDR3 in full is CSVEGRGGYNEQFF.

This clone was found a few times. The CDR3 end falls 3 residues outside the read, so it is completed with the germline J gene. The chain joins TRBV6-2 or TRBV6-3 to TRBJ2-5, with a weak D call TRBD1 (6 bases). The germline gives CDR1 MNHEY, CDR2 SVGEGT. CDR3 size: 14 residues. V was pared by 7 bases and J by 4 bases, with 16 bases between. Here the CDR3 reads CASKTGRGVETQYF. The sequenced part of the CDR3 DNA is TGTGCCAGCAAGACAGGTCGGGGAGTAGAGACC.

To note about this clone: The read is 3 residues too short to cover the CDR3 end, so that end is filled in from the germline J gene. The rearrangement uses TRBV19 and TRBJ2-1; 9 bases are shared with TRBD2. CDR1 is LNHDA and CDR2 is SQIVND in the germline V gene (reference sequence). Losses at the gene ends were 3 bases for V and 5 bases for J; bases not matched to a gene: 5. The CDR3 length is 15 residues. CDR3 DNA, as far as it was read: TGTGCCAGTAGTATCCAGACTAGCGGTCACAATGAG. This codes for CASSIQTSGHNE. The whole CDR3 region reads CASSIQTSGHNEQFF.

Sample share makes this clone medium-sized. The sequence runs out 3 residues before the end of the CDR3; the remainder is reconstructed from the germline J gene. The chain employs TRBV14 and TRBJ2-3; D may be TRBD1 (6 bases). Trimming pared 4 bases from V and 0 bases from J, leaving 14 bases between. The CDR3 covers 16 residues. The germline V gene has CDR1 SGHDN and CDR2 FVKESK. The chain's CDR3 is CASSPRGQRSTDTQYF. CDR3 bases read: TGTGCCAGCAGCCCCCGCGGACAGAGAAGCACAGATACG.

This clone was counted a few times. The CDR3 end falls 3 residues outside the read, so it is completed with the germline J gene. The chain carries TRBV19 and TRBJ2-3; 7 bases match TRBD1. Germline trimming cut 4 bases from V and 1 base from J; bases unmatched to any gene: 2. Germline V gives CDR1 LNHDA, CDR2 SQIVND (reference sequence). This CDR3 spans 14 amino acids. CDR3 protein: CASSSGQGTDTQYF. The DNA read from the CDR3 is TGTGCCAGTAGTAGCGGACAGGGCACAGATACG.

With respect to this clone: The read falls 3 residues short of the CDR3 end, and the missing part is taken from the germline J gene. The chain uses TRBV19 and TRBJ1-2; the match to TRBD1 covers 8 bases. CDR1 is LNHDA and CDR2 is SQIVND in the germline V gene (reference sequence). The CDR3 is 15 amino acids. Trimming removed 6 bases from V and 7 bases from J; junction bases left unmatched: 13. CDR3 DNA, as far as it was read: TGTGCCAGTAGATTAAGTGGGCAGGGGGCGCGTGGC. Amino acid sequence: CASRLSGQGARG. The full CDR3 is CASRLSGQGARGYTF.

This clone was found a few times. Sequencing ends 3 residues short of the CDR3 end; the germline J gene provides the rest. The chain joins TRBV19 to TRBJ2-1; tentative D call: TRBD1 (6 bases). The germline V gene has CDR1 LNHDA and CDR2 SQIVND (reference sequence). V lost 4 bases to trimming and J lost 7 bases, with 17 bases between them. CDR3 size: 15 residues. Incomplete CDR3 DNA: TGTGCCAGTAGTACTCCCGGGACATTTGCAAATGAG. Translated: CASSTPGTFANE. The whole CDR3 is CASSTPGTFANEQFF.